This TCR beta chain was documented in a study of early stage breast cancer tumors. Study background: ER+/PR+/HER2- status applied to about 75% of the 16 invasive breast tumors.

Study results and limitations: Compared with adjacent normal breast tissue, tumors showed roughly 2.5-fold greater T cell density and higher clonality. Enriched TCRB sequences shared across patients were mostly commonly generated sequences. Blood repertoires resembled normal breast more than tumor.

The repertoire was sequenced with immunoSEQ multiplex PCR; TCRdb's copy has only in-frame clones and lacks some. Among about 30,000 clones, 72% were seen once, and the ten largest hold 33%. In regard to this clone: Antigen specificity is unknown.

CDR3 length: 16 amino acids. V lost 3 bases and J lost 5, with 17 bases in between. CDR1 and CDR2 from the germline V gene are LNHDA and SQIVND (reference sequence). Sequencing used blood. The TCR was taken from a person aged 45-60 years with breast cancer. The genes are TRBV19 and TRBJ2-1; weak D call: TRBD2 (6 bases). CDR3 sequence (DNA): TGTGCCAGTAGTATGGGCCGGGGCCGGGGGAACAATGAGCAGTTCTTC. Protein product: CASSMGRGRGNNEQFF.